The 27 T cell receptor beta chains listed next were all sequenced from one sample in a study of blood T cell repertoires in COVID-19. Using immunoSEQ multiplex PCR, the repertoire was profiled, and TCRdb retains in-frame clones only, with some absent. The table shows 150,000 to 200,000 clones, with 80% occurring only once. Input material: PBMCs or T cells enriched from blood (not recorded which). All receptors come from a middle-aged man who had recovered from COVID-19.

The chain carries TRBV3-1 (or the pseudogene TRBV3-2) and TRBJ1-3, with TRBD1 matching over 8 bases. Germline CDR1 LGHDT, CDR2 YNNKEL (reference sequence). The CDR3 runs to 14 residues. V shed 5 bases, J shed 2 bases, and the junction held 2 bases outside the gene matches. The CDR3 region is CASSSRGPGNTIYF. The CDR3 region has the DNA TGTGCCAGCAGCTCCAGGGGGCCTGGAAACACCATATATTTT.

The chain links TRBV7-6 to TRBJ1-4; 9 bases are shared with TRBD1. CDR1 SGHVS and CDR2 FNYEAQ come from the germline V gene. The V segment lost 5 bases and the J segment 3 bases; nucleotides outside the gene matches: 4. The CDR3 totals 15 residues. CDR3 nucleotides: TGTGCCAGCAGCCCAGACAGGGGGTCTAATGAAAAACTGTTTTTT. It specifies CASSPDRGSNEKLFF.

This clone appeared a few times. The chain combines TRBV2 with TRBJ1-2, with TRBD1 identical over 7 bases. V lost 1 base and J lost 8; bases outside the gene matches: 4. From germline, CDR1 is SNHLY and CDR2 FYNNEI. This CDR3 has 13 residues. CDR3 bases: TGTGCCAGCAGTGAAGACAGGGGAAGCGGCTACACCTTC. This gives the protein CASSEDRGSGYTF.

This clone was seen once. The chain combines TRBV7-9 with TRBJ2-5; D may be TRBD1 (6 bases). The V end lost 4 bases, the J end lost 3 bases, and 15 bases lay between the germline ends. This CDR3 contains 15 residues. CDR1 is SEHNR and CDR2 is FQNEAQ in the germline V gene (reference sequence). The DNA for the CDR3 is TGTGCCAGCAGCTCGTACAGGGTTAGGGAAGAGACCCAGTACTTC. Translation gives CASSSYRVREETQYF.

This chain connects TRBV5-1 to TRBJ2-7; D gene ambiguous. V lost 2 bases, J lost 3 bases, and 9 bases lay in between. The CDR3 has 13 amino acids. Germline V gene lookup returns CDR1 SGHRS and CDR2 YFSETQ. CDR3 in amino acids: CASSFGESYEQYF. CDR3 bases: TGCGCCAGCAGCTTTGGAGAAAGCTACGAGCAGTACTTC.

This clone was counted a single time. V gene TRBV30 combines with J gene TRBJ2-6; D gene ambiguous. The CDR3 sequence is 15 residues long. CDR1 GTSNPN and CDR2 SVGIG come from the germline V gene (reference sequence). Trimming cost V 2 bases and J 0 bases, with 8 bases left between them. CDR3 coding DNA: TGTGCCTGGAGTCCCCCAGTCTCTGGGGCCAACGTCCTGACTTTC. This sequence encodes CAWSPPVSGANVLTF.

This chain uses TRBV7-3 with TRBJ1-2; TRBD1 matches at 7 bases. Trimming took 2 bases from V and 4 from J; bases not matched to a gene: 4. This CDR3 region has 14 residues. Germline values: CDR1 SGHTA, CDR2 FQGTGA. The CDR3 DNA reads as TGTGCCAGCAGCTTAGGGGGACAGACCTATGGCTACACCTTC. It translates to CASSLGGQTYGYTF.

The chain is built from TRBV30 and TRBJ1-2, with TRBD1 identical over 7 bases. CDR1 and CDR2 from the germline V gene are GTSNPN and SVGIG (reference sequence). The CDR3 has 13 residues. The J segment lost 8 bases and the V segment lost 4 bases, leaving 10 bases of the junction unmatched. The CDR3 sequence is CAWMGAQGRGYTF. In DNA form, the CDR3 reads TGTGCCTGGATGGGGGCACAGGGGCGCGGCTACACCTTC.

The chain has TRBV4-1 and TRBJ2-5; 11 bases agree with TRBD2. Germline lookup yields CDR1 MGHRA and CDR2 YSYEKL. V gave up 4 bases and J gave up 4 bases; unmatched junction bases: 5. The CDR3 is 15 residues long. CDR3 loop: CASSRLAGGPETQYF. Here the CDR3 DNA reads TGCGCCAGCAGCCGTTTAGCGGGGGGGCCAGAGACCCAGTACTTC.

The chain links TRBV2 to TRBJ1-1, with a weak D call TRBD1 (5 bases). This CDR3 comprises 16 residues. From germline, CDR1 is SNHLY and CDR2 FYNNEI. Deletions cut 3 bases from V and 2 bases from J, with 16 bases between. The chain's CDR3 is CASSEGRRRPNTEAFF. CDR3 sequence (DNA): TGTGCCAGCAGTGAGGGGCGGAGAAGGCCAAACACTGAAGCTTTCTTT.

This clone was detected many times. The chain has TRBV2 and TRBJ2-1; D may be TRBD2 (5 bases). This CDR3 has 15 residues. Between the trimmed V and J ends, which lost 4 bases and 9 bases, there was a span of 19 bases. Germline loops: CDR1 SNHLY, CDR2 FYNNEI. Written as DNA, the CDR3 is TGTGCCAGCAGTGCCGGAGTAGCGTGGGTGGGTGAGCAGTTCTTC. Its protein product is CASSAGVAWVGEQFF.

This clone is medium-sized within its sample. The genes are TRBV7-6 and TRBJ2-1, with 8 bases aligning to TRBD2. Germline V CDR1 and CDR2: SGHVS, FNYEAQ. The CDR3 is made up of 13 amino acids. V was pared by 7 bases and J by 10 bases, with 9 bases of the junction left unmatched. CDR3 region: CASKFGGASEQFF. In nucleotides, the CDR3 is TGTGCCAGCAAGTTCGGGGGGGCAAGCGAGCAGTTCTTC.

The gene calls are TRBV30 and TRBJ1-6; TRBD1 is a possible D gene (6 bases). V lost 4 bases, J lost 9 bases, and 13 bases lay in between. Germline CDR1 and CDR2: GTSNPN and SVGIG (reference sequence). There are 13 residues in the CDR3. CDR3 amino acids: CAWNGQKSSPLHF. CDR3 DNA sequence: TGTGCCTGGAACGGACAGAAGAGTTCACCCCTCCACTTT.

V is TRBV27 and J is TRBJ2-5; 7 bases map to TRBD2. Germline lookup yields CDR1 MNHEY and CDR2 SMNVEV (reference sequence). This CDR3 comprises 19 residues. V lost 0 bases and J lost 5; bases outside the gene matches: 18. CDR3 protein: CASSLSVWPSGTPEETQYF. In nucleotides, the CDR3 is TGTGCCAGCAGTTTATCGGTATGGCCGAGCGGGACCCCCGAGGAGACCCAGTACTTC.

This rearrangement joins TRBV6-5 to TRBJ2-3; 8 nucleotides align to TRBD1. The ends lost 0 bases at V and 6 bases at J; junction bases unmatched: 5. Germline loops: CDR1 MNHEY, CDR2 SVGAGI. CDR3 length equals 15 residues. CDR3 sequence reads: CASSYSRTGWDTQYF. The CDR3 nucleotides read TGTGCCAGCAGTTACTCGAGGACAGGGTGGGATACGCAGTATTTT.

The chain is built from TRBV5-6 and TRBJ2-7; D may be TRBD2 (5 bases). Deletions cut 4 bases from V and 3 bases from J, with 8 bases between. The CDR3 runs 12 residues. Germline V gives CDR1 SGHDT, CDR2 YYEEEE. The CDR3, as DNA: TGTGCCAGCAGCGCCGGACTCTACGAGCAGTACTTC. Residues: CASSAGLYEQYF.

The gene calls are TRBV9 and TRBJ2-2; no clear D. This CDR3 contains 13 residues. V gave up 7 bases and J gave up 4 bases, with 11 bases separating them. Germline V gene data show CDR1 as SGDLS and CDR2 as YYNGEE. CDR3 DNA sequence: TGTGCCAGCGCTGTTGGGCGCACCGGGGAGCTGTTTTTT. Its protein is CASAVGRTGELFF.

The V gene is TRBV6-2 or TRBV6-3, the J gene TRBJ2-7; possible D gene TRBD1, 5 bases. The CDR3 spans 14 residues. Germline CDR1 MNHEY, CDR2 SVGEGT. V dropped 2 bases and J dropped 3 bases, with 11 bases sitting between them. In nucleotides, the CDR3 is TGTGCCAGCAGTTACGGGTATAGGGGCTACGAGCAGTACGTC. This gives the protein CASSYGYRGYEQYV.

J is TRBJ2-6 and V is TRBV19; 7 nucleotides align to TRBD2. Germline CDR1 reads LNHDA; CDR2 reads SQIVND (reference sequence). The CDR3 runs to 16 residues. V lost 6 bases, J lost 0 bases, and 5 bases stayed unmatched. In DNA form, the CDR3 reads TGTGCCAGTAGCCCCCGCGGGAGCTCTGGGGCCAACGTCCTGACTTTC. This gives the protein CASSPRGSSGANVLTF.

The CDR3 loop is CASSADRGPNSPLHF. CDR3 nucleotides: TGCGCCAGCAGTGCGGACAGAGGGCCGAATTCACCCCTCCACTTT. The rearrangement uses TRBV10-1 and TRBJ1-6; D possibly corresponds to TRBD1 (6 bases). V was cut by 4 bases and J by 7 bases, with 14 bases left in between. The CDR3 runs 15 residues. CDR1 is WNHNN, CDR2 SYGVQD, per germline (reference sequence).

The CDR3 DNA reads as TGTGCCAGCAGTCCAGGGCACGTCTATGGCTACACCTTC. It codes for CASSPGHVYGYTF. The chain is built from TRBV6-5 and TRBJ1-2; D is perhaps TRBD1 (5 bases). Germline assignment: CDR1 MNHEY and CDR2 SVGAGI. This CDR3 spans 13 amino acids. V lost 5 bases, J lost 4 bases, and 11 bases lay in between.

The J gene is TRBJ1-5, the V gene TRBV7-8; 7 bases align to TRBD1. V lost 2 bases to trimming and J lost 2 bases; unmatched junction nucleotides: 3. There are 15 residues in the CDR3. Germline V gene lookup returns CDR1 SGHVS and CDR2 FQNEAQ. CDR3 sequence: CASSLRGGGNQPQHF. The CDR3 nucleotides read TGTGCCAGCAGCTTAAGAGGGGGCGGCAATCAGCCCCAGCATTTT.

The chain is built from TRBV14 and TRBJ1-4; 7 bases are a match to TRBD1. Trimming removed 3 bases from V and 4 bases from J; junction bases left unmatched: 5. The CDR3 has 15 amino acids. Germline CDR1 and CDR2: SGHDN and FVKESK. DNA of the CDR3: TGTGCCAGCAGCCAGGAGACAGGGTTTAATGAAAAACTGTTTTTT. Translation: CASSQETGFNEKLFF.

The V gene is TRBV2, the J gene TRBJ2-6; no definite D call. Germline V CDR1 and CDR2: SNHLY, FYNNEI. The V gene lost 5 bases and the J gene lost 11 bases, with 7 bases spanning the gap. The CDR3 extends over 11 amino acids. Here the CDR3 DNA reads TGTGCCAGCAGTTCTCTCGACGTCCTGACTTTC. Translating gives CASSSLDVLTF.

The gene calls are TRBV5-1 and TRBJ1-6, with 8 nucleotides matching TRBD1. Trimming at V came to 4 bases and at J to 6 bases, leaving 6 bases not matched to a gene. Germline V gene sequence: CDR1 SGHRS, CDR2 YFSETQ. The CDR3 is 15 residues long. The CDR3 sequence is CASSLRTGFNSPLHF. CDR3 DNA: TGCGCCAGCAGCCTTAGGACAGGGTTTAATTCACCCCTCCACTTT.

The J gene is TRBJ2-5, the V gene TRBV14, with 7 bases lining up with TRBD2. CDR1 is SGHDN and CDR2 is FVKESK in the germline V gene. This CDR3 has 19 residues. With 0 bases clipped from V and 4 bases from J, the junction kept 17 bases outside the gene matches. This CDR3 reads CASSQDWGLLLASGETQYF. CDR3 coding DNA: TGTGCCAGCAGCCAAGATTGGGGCCTACTACTAGCGAGCGGAGAGACCCAGTACTTC.

This chain connects TRBV19 to TRBJ2-7; possible D gene TRBD2, 5 bases. Trimming took 3 bases from V and 1 from J, leaving 10 bases between them. The CDR3 contains 14 residues. Germline loops: CDR1 LNHDA, CDR2 SQIVND (reference sequence). The CDR3 bases are TGTGCCAGTAGTATGGCAGAGGGATCCTACGAGCAGTACTTC. It is translated as CASSMAEGSYEQYF.